One sample yielded the 18 T cell receptor beta chains listed below, sequenced in a study of cytomegalovirus exposure and HLA in healthy donors (dated by TCRdb to the late 2010s). The library was built by means of the immunoSEQ multiplex PCR assay. The multiplex PCR relied on a mix of 60 forward primers for TCR Vbeta segments and 13 reverse primers for TCR Jbeta segments. Imported from immuneACCESS, the table was reduced by TCRdb to in-frame sequences with V and J called. These copies leave out some clones; in studies compared against another copy, an unresolved V gene accounts for under half, and the cause of the remainder is not known. This sample's clone table shows 150,000 to 200,000 clones. The ten largest clones add up to 0.75% to 0.85% of the sample. Input material: PBMCs. These receptors all come from a woman aged 18-30 years in good health and CMV-seropositive.

The chain combines TRBV7-2 with TRBJ2-1; TRBD2 matches at 7 bases. Germline lookup yields CDR1 SGHTA and CDR2 FQGNSA. The junction had 5 bases not matched to a gene; V was cut back by 0 bases and J by 9 bases. This CDR3 comprises 14 residues. CDR3 sequence: CASSLAGGGTEQFF. CDR3 nucleotides: TGTGCCAGCAGCTTAGCTGGCGGGGGAACTGAGCAGTTCTTC.

The V call is TRBV12-5, the J call TRBJ1-1; 10 bases match TRBD1. The junction had 5 bases not matched to a gene; V was cut back by 4 bases and J by 3 bases. This CDR3 region has 15 residues. Germline values: CDR1 LGHNT, CDR2 FRNRAP. CDR3 DNA sequence: TGTGCTAGTGGTTGGACAGGGGGTATGGACACTGAAGCTTTCTTT. Translation: CASGWTGGMDTEAFF.

The CDR3 region is CSVQTGGTYNEQFF. Written as DNA, the CDR3 is TGCAGCGTTCAAACAGGGGGTACTTACAATGAGCAGTTCTTC. This rearrangement joins TRBV29-1 to TRBJ2-1, with 8 bases matching TRBD1. Germline V gene sequence: CDR1 SQVTM, CDR2 ANQGSEA. Trimming removed 5 bases from V and 4 bases from J; junction bases left unmatched: 7. This CDR3 comprises 14 residues.

The rearrangement uses TRBV7-9 and TRBJ1-1; 8 bases are shared with TRBD1. The CDR3 consists of 16 residues. Germline V CDR1 and CDR2: SEHNR, FQNEAQ (reference sequence). V was clipped by 1 base and J by 6 bases; unmatched bases: 10. The CDR3 region is CASSLGTGSGVAEAFF. CDR3 sequence (DNA): TGTGCCAGCAGCTTAGGGACAGGGTCCGGCGTCGCTGAAGCTTTCTTT.

The chain couples TRBV6-1 to TRBJ2-5; the D is unclear. V was pared by 6 bases and J by 7 bases, with 12 bases between. The germline V gene has CDR1 MNHNS and CDR2 SASEGT. CDR3 size: 12 residues. The CDR3 bases are TGTGCCAGCAGGGTGCCCGACATGACCCAGTACTTC. It codes for CASRVPDMTQYF.

The rearrangement links TRBV14 to TRBJ1-2; 9 bases line up with TRBD1. V gave up 4 bases and J gave up 4 bases; unmatched junction bases: 4. This CDR3 has 14 amino acids. Germline V gene sequence: CDR1 SGHDN, CDR2 FVKESK. The CDR3 loop reads CASSPPGQGYGYTF. The CDR3 bases are TGTGCCAGCAGCCCACCGGGACAGGGCTATGGCTACACCTTC.

The chain carries TRBV27 and TRBJ1-5; D gene uncertain. Germline V gene sequence: CDR1 MNHEY, CDR2 SMNVEV (reference sequence). The CDR3 is 11 residues long. Trimming removed 8 bases from V and 10 bases from J, with 12 bases in between. For the CDR3, the DNA is TGTGCCAGCCAGATAGAGCGACCCCAGCATTTT. Its protein product is CASQIERPQHF.

The chain combines TRBV27 with TRBJ2-7, with 9 bases that match TRBD1. The CDR3 has 14 residues. The trim removed 8 bases at V and 5 bases at J, leaving 10 bases unmatched. Germline CDR1 reads MNHEY; CDR2 reads SMNVEV (reference sequence). Here the CDR3 reads CASAPRTGEDEQYF. The CDR3 DNA follows: TGTGCCAGCGCACCGCGGACAGGGGAGGACGAGCAGTACTTC.

V usage is TRBV2 and J usage is TRBJ2-7, with a tentative D call TRBD2 (5 bases). Germline V gives CDR1 SNHLY, CDR2 FYNNEI. Trimming cost V 6 bases and J 2 bases, with 11 bases left between them. CDR3 length: 13 amino acids. The CDR3 protein is CASSLHGTYEQYF. DNA of the CDR3: TGTGCCAGCAGCTTACACGGGACCTACGAGCAGTACTTC.

V is TRBV27 and J is TRBJ1-5; 9 bases are shared with TRBD1. This CDR3 comprises 15 residues. CDR1 is MNHEY, CDR2 SMNVEV, per germline (reference sequence). V was clipped by 3 bases and J by 2 bases; unmatched bases: 2. The CDR3 spells CASSLGQGGNQPQHF. In DNA form, the CDR3 reads TGTGCCAGCAGTTTGGGACAGGGCGGCAATCAGCCCCAGCATTTT.

The chain couples TRBV21-1 to TRBJ2-7; TRBD1, the table's D call, lacks a check against the DNA. TRBV21-1 is a pseudogene locus. This CDR3 is 19 amino acids long. The CDR3 loop reads CASSKGQLGGTGGHYEQYF. CDR3 DNA: TGTGCCAGCAGCAAAGGGCAGTTAGGGGGGACAGGGGGCCACTACGAGCAGTACTTC.

This rearrangement joins TRBV6-5 to TRBJ1-2; TRBD1 might be the D (5 bases). CDR1 and CDR2 (germline): MNHEY, SVGAGI. This CDR3 has 15 residues. V shed 9 bases and J shed 2 bases, with 19 bases lying between them. CDR3: CASRWSGTGNYGYTF. CDR3 coding DNA: TGTGCCAGTAGGTGGTCCGGGACTGGGAACTATGGCTACACCTTC.

The chain recombines TRBV19 with TRBJ2-1; the match to TRBD2 covers 9 bases. Germline V gene lookup returns CDR1 LNHDA and CDR2 SQIVND (reference sequence). V lost 2 bases to trimming and J lost 6 bases; unmatched junction nucleotides: 5. This CDR3 has 15 amino acids. The CDR3 bases are TGTGCCAGTAGTATAACTAGCGGGTGGGGCAATGAGCAGTTCTTC. It specifies CASSITSGWGNEQFF. Based on the CDR3 plus reference TRBV19 and TRBJ2-1, the full variable domain is DGGITQSPKYLFRKEGQNVTLSCEQNLNHDAMYWYRQDPGQGLRLIYYSQIVNDFQKGDIAEGYSVSREKKESFPLTVTSAQKNPTAFYLCASSITSGWGNEQFFGPGTRLTVL.

V gene TRBV7-2 combines with J gene TRBJ2-5, with 10 nucleotides matching TRBD2. The CDR3 extends over 14 amino acids. The germline V gene has CDR1 SGHTA and CDR2 FQGNSA. V lost 3 bases to trimming and J lost 5 bases; unmatched junction nucleotides: 3. The CDR3 DNA follows: TGTGCCAGCAGCTTCGGACTAGCGGTTGAGACCCAGTACTTC. Translated: CASSFGLAVETQYF. Complete variable domain (other parts from reference TRBV7-2 and TRBJ2-5): GAGVSQSPSNKVTEKGKDVELRCDPISGHTALYWYRQSLGQGLEFLIYFQGNSAPDKSGLPSDRFSAERTGGSVSTLTIQRTQQEDSAVYLCASSFGLAVETQYFGPGTRLLVL.

V usage is TRBV13 and J usage is TRBJ2-5; possible D gene TRBD1, 5 bases. Looked up from germline, CDR1 is PRHDT and CDR2 is FYEKMQ (reference sequence). Trimming pared 3 bases from V and 5 bases from J, leaving 10 bases between. The CDR3 covers 13 residues. This chain's CDR3 is CASSFARVETQYF. CDR3 in DNA: TGTGCCAGCAGCTTCGCCAGGGTGGAGACCCAGTACTTC.

V is TRBV5-6 and J is TRBJ2-7, with D unclear. Trimming removed 4 bases from V and 5 bases from J, with 7 bases in between. Germline V gene sequence: CDR1 SGHDT, CDR2 YYEEEE. This CDR3 has 11 amino acids. The CDR3 DNA follows: TGTGCCAGCAGCCTGGCGGACGAGCAGTACTTC. Its translation: CASSLADEQYF.

This chain uses TRBV7-3 with TRBJ1-2; maybe TRBD1 (5 bases). Trimming cost V 1 base and J 7 bases, with 10 bases left between them. CDR3 length equals 13 residues. CDR1 is SGHTA and CDR2 is FQGTGA in the germline V gene. For the CDR3, the DNA is TGTGCCAGCAGCTTAAGTCAGGGAGGTGGCTACACCTTC. Its translation: CASSLSQGGGYTF.

This rearrangement joins TRBV21-1 to TRBJ1-1; TRBD1, as called in the table, went unchecked against the DNA. TRBV21-1 has pseudogene status. This CDR3 has 16 amino acids. The CDR3 DNA reads as TGTGCCAGCAGCAAACTATCGGACACTTTGAACACTGAAGCTTTCTTT. Amino acids: CASSKLSDTLNTEAFF.